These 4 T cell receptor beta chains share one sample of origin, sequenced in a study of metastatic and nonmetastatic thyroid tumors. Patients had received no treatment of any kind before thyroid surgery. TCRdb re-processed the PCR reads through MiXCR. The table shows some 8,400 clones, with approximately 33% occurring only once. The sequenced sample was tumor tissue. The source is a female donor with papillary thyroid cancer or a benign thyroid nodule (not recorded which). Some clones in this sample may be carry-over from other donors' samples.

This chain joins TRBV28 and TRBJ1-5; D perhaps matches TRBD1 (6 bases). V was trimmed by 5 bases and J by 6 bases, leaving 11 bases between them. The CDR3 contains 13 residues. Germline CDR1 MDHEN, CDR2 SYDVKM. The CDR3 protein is CASSRAGVQPQHF. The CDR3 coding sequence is TGTGCCAGCAGTCGCGCAGGGGTTCAGCCCCAGCATTTT. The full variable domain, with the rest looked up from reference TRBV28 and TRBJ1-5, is DVKVTQSSRYLVKRTGEKVFLECVQDMDHENMFWYRQDPGLGLRLIYFSYDVKMKEKGDIPEGYSVSREKKERFSLILESASTNQTSMYLCASSRAGVQPQHFGDGTRLSIL.

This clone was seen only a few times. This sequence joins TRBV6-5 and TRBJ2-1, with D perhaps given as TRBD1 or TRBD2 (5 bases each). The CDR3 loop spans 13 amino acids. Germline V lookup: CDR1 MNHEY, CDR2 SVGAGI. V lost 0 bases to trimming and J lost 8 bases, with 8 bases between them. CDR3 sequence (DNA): TGTGCCAGCAGTTACTCGAGAGGGGATGAGCAGTTCTTC. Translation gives CASSYSRGDEQFF.

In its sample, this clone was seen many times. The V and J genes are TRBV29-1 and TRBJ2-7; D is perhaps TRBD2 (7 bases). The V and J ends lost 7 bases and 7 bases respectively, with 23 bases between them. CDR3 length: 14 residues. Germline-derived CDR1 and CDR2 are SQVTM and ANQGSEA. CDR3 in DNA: TGCAGCGGGGGGAGGGGGGACACCGAAGGAGAGCAGTACTTC. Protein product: CSGGRGDTEGEQYF.

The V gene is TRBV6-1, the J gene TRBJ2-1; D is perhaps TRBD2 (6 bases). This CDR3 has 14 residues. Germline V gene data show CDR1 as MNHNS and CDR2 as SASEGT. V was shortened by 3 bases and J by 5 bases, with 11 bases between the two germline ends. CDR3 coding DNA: TGTGCCAGCAGTGATGATCGGGAGAACAATGAGCAGTTCTTC. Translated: CASSDDRENNEQFF.